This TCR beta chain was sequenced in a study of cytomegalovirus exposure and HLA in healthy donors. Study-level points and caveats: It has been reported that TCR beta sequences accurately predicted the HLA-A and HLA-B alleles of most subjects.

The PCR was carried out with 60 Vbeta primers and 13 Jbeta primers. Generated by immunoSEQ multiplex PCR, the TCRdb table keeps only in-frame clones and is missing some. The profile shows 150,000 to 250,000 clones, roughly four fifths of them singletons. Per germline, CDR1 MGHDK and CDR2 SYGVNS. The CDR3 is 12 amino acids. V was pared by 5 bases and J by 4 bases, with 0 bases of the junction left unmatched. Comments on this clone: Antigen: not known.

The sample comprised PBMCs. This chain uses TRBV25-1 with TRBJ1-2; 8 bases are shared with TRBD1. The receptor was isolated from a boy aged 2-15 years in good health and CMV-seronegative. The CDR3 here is CASSTGGYGYTF. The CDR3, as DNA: TGTGCCAGCAGTACAGGGGGCTATGGCTACACCTTC.